One and the same sample provided the 5 T cell receptor beta chains below, sequenced in a study of blood T cells in healthy people across ages. A second PCR of about 6 to 11 cycles used a sample-barcoded 5' primer and a J-beta primer mix. TCRdb redid the calling of the 5' RACE reads with MiXCR, one entry per CDR3 protein. This sample has about 780,000 distinct CDR3 sequences, with about 26% found just once. Separately, the same data were catalogued under a study of T cells of mothers and their children.

Sample: blood. The receptors were gathered from a boy between 10 and 17 years old in good health.

The chain links TRBV9 to TRBJ2-7, with D possibly being TRBD1 or TRBD2 (6 bases each). CDR1 SGDLS and CDR2 YYNGEE come from the germline V gene. The V and J ends lost 0 bases and 2 bases respectively, with 15 bases between them. The CDR3 sequence is 16 residues long. The CDR3 nucleotides are TGTGCCAGCAGCGTAGGGGACACCGGGGGTACCTACGAGCAGTACTTC. Translating gives CASSVGDTGGTYEQYF. The full variable domain, completed using reference TRBV9 and TRBJ2-7, is DSGVTQTPKHLITATGQRVTLRCSPRSGDLSVYWYQQSLDQGLQFLIQYYNGEERAKGNILERFSAQQFPDLHSELNLSSLELGDSALYFCASSVGDTGGTYEQYFGPGTRLTVT.

This clonotype came up a few times. The rearrangement links TRBV29-1 to TRBJ1-1; a possible D gene is TRBD1 (6 bases). V gave up 4 bases and J gave up 7 bases, with 10 bases separating them. This CDR3 contains 11 residues. Germline V gene sequence: CDR1 SQVTM, CDR2 ANQGSEA. The chain's CDR3 is CSVARGLEAFF. CDR3 coding DNA: TGCAGCGTTGCCAGGGGCCTTGAAGCTTTCTTT.

This clonotype was seen only a few times. The chain carries TRBV6-2 or TRBV6-3 and TRBJ2-1, with D possibly being TRBD2 (6 bases). Trimming took off 6 bases at V and 0 bases at J, with 15 bases between the two ends. The germline V gene has CDR1 MNHEY and CDR2 SVGEGT. The CDR3 runs to 16 residues. CDR3 sequence (DNA): TGTGCCAGCAGACCCGGGAGAGGAATCTCCTACAATGAGCAGTTCTTC. This codes for CASRPGRGISYNEQFF.

This clonotype was seen a handful of times. This chain links TRBV29-1 with TRBJ1-2, with D possibly matching TRBD1 (5 bases). The germline gives CDR1 SQVTM, CDR2 ANQGSEA. V was trimmed by 2 bases and J by 8 bases, leaving 9 bases between them. The CDR3 extends over 11 amino acids. CDR3 coding DNA: TGCAGCGTTGAACAAGGGGACGGCTACACCTTC. Amino acid sequence: CSVEQGDGYTF.

V gene TRBV5-1 combines with J gene TRBJ1-2; D gene uncertain. CDR1 and CDR2 (germline): SGHRS, YFSETQ. The V gene lost 5 bases and the J gene lost 0 bases, with 14 bases spanning the gap. The CDR3 runs to 15 residues. The CDR3 loop is CASSVSGPPNYGYTF. The CDR3 nucleotides are TGCGCCAGCAGTGTATCGGGCCCACCTAACTATGGCTACACCTTC.